This TCR beta chain emerged from a study of shared clonotypes between healthy human individuals. Profiling relied on immunoSEQ multiplex PCR, and the TCRdb table lists in-frame clones only, not all of them. This table holds millions of clones, more than 90% found once. The length of the CDR3 is 15 residues. Germline V lookup: CDR1 LNHDA, CDR2 SQIVND (reference sequence). The ends were cut back, 3 bases at V and 4 bases at J, with 16 bases in the middle. The clonotype originates from a man between 18 and 29 years old in good health. This chain uses TRBV19 with TRBJ2-7; TRBD1 might be the D (5 bases). Sequencing was carried out using naive CD4+ T cells sorted from blood. Stated subset: CD45RA+ positively selected. The DNA of the CDR3 is TGTGCCAGTAGTATCACTGGGGCAAGTCGTTACGAGCAGTACTTC. This translates into CASSITGASRYEQYF.